The present T cell receptor (beta chain) was sequenced within a study of blood T cell repertoires in COVID-19. Overall study: The origin of the acute and convalescent COVID-19 samples was the United States, Italy and Spain. Sample material is recorded as cDNA or gDNA derived from T cells, B-cell-depleted T cells, or PBMCs.

CDR1 is SGDLS and CDR2 is YYNGEE in the germline V gene. The CDR3 runs to 13 residues. V dropped 3 bases and J dropped 12 bases, with 19 bases sitting between them. Original analysis: Estimated nucleated cell counts came from reference gene primer amplification. Libraries were prepared by immunoSEQ multiplex PCR; TCRdb keeps only in-frame clonotypes and omits some of them. V, J and clone size were drawn from that table, and D and trimming were deduced from the DNA. This sample has some 50,000 clones, with 86% found just once. This TCR was sampled from an elderly man with acute or convalescent COVID-19. The rearrangement uses TRBV9 and TRBJ2-7; D is possibly TRBD2 (5 bases). The sample taken for sequencing was peripheral blood. The CDR3 sequence: CASSAPGIPLLYF. CDR3 DNA sequence: TGTGCCAGCAGCGCCCCGGGGATCCCTCTCCTGTACTTC.